The present T cell receptor beta chain was sequenced within a study of shared clonotypes between healthy human individuals. This table comes from immunoSEQ multiplex PCR, and its TCRdb copy is limited to in-frame clones, with some not included. The table shows under 1,100,000 clones, with about 77% occurring only once. V was shortened by 5 bases and J by 5 bases, with 13 bases between the two germline ends. CDR1 and CDR2 (germline): SGHNT, YENEEA. This CDR3 is 13 amino acids long. The source material was memory CD4+ T cells sorted from blood. Indicated subset: CD45RA-negative fraction. This clonotype was sampled from a man aged 18 to 29 in good health. The V gene is TRBV11-3, the J gene TRBJ2-7, with a weak D call TRBD1 (6 bases). CDR3 bases: TGTGCCAGCAGCCCTAATAAGGGGGACGAGCAGTACTTC. This codes for CASSPNKGDEQYF.